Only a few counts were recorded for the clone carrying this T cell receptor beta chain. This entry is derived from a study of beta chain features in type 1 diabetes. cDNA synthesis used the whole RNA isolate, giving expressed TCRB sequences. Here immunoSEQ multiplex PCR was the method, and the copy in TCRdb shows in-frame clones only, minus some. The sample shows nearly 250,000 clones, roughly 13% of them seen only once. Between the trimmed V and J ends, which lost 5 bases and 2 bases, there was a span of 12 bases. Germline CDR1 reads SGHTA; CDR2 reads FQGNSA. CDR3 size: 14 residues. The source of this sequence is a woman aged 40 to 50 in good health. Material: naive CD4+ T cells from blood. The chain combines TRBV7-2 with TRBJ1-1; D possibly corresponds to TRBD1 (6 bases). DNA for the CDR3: TGTGCCAGCAGCCGAGGGACATCTAACACTGAAGCTTTCTTT. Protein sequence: CASSRGTSNTEAFF. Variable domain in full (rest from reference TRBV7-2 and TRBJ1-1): GAGVSQSPSNKVTEKGKDVELRCDPISGHTALYWYRQSLGQGLEFLIYFQGNSAPDKSGLPSDRFSAERTGGSVSTLTIQRTQQEDSAVYLCASSRGTSNTEAFFGQGTRLTVV.